Listed below are T cell receptor beta chains from one sample, sequenced in a study of cytomegalovirus exposure and HLA in healthy donors. The table came from immunoSEQ multiplex PCR; TCRdb's copy has only in-frame clones and leaves some out. The profile shows approximately 200,000 clones, about 83% of them singletons. Sequenced sample: PBMCs. Source of these receptors: a human donor in good health. Each CDR3 is given with its conserved first and last residue. The D gene is left open where the match is weak. Expanded clones get a size class; other rows say once, few or many, or leave the size out.

j_gene,d_gene,abundance,v_gene,CDR3aa,CDR3nt
TRBJ2-2,NA,NA,TRBV7-9,CASSFTETEELFF,TGTGCCAGCAGCTTTACAGAGACCGAGGAGCTGTTTTTT
TRBJ2-1,NA,NA,TRBV7-9,CASSLAFGLDISSYNEQFF,TGTGCCAGCAGCTTAGCCTTCGGCCTAGATATTAGCTCCTACAATGAGCAGTTCTTC
TRBJ1-3,NA,once,TRBV19,CASSAIGTFSGNTIYF,TGTGCCAGTAGTGCCATAGGGACATTCTCTGGAAACACCATATATTTT
TRBJ2-2,NA,NA,TRBV7-9,CASSFEGNTGELFF,TGTGCCAGCAGCTTTGAGGGGAACACCGGGGAGCTGTTTTTT
TRBJ2-5,TRBD2,NA,TRBV10-3,CAISGGGNQETQYF,TGTGCCATCAGCGGCGGGGGGAACCAAGAGACCCAGTACTTC
TRBJ2-3,NA,NA,TRBV28,CASRSRQGLLELTSTDTQYF,TGTGCCAGCAGATCTAGACAGGGACTCCTCGAACTTACTAGCACAGATACGCAGTATTTT
TRBJ1-4,NA,NA,TRBV5-1,CASSLSNEKLFF,TGCGCCAGCAGCCTGTCTAATGAAAAACTGTTTTTT
TRBJ1-5,NA,NA,TRBV7-2,CASSRTGLREPQHF,TGTGCCAGCAGCCGCACAGGGCTCAGGGAGCCCCAGCATTTT
TRBJ2-7,TRBD1,NA,TRBV28,CASRPTGSGKVYEQYF,TGTGCCAGCAGGCCGACAGGGTCCGGAAAAGTCTACGAGCAGTACTTC
TRBJ1-3,NA,NA,TRBV30,CAWAGQGISGNTIYF,TGTGCCTGGGCAGGGCAGGGGATCTCAGGAAACACCATATATTTT
TRBJ2-2,TRBD2,NA,TRBV27,CASSQLGTSAGELFF,TGTGCCAGCAGTCAACTCGGGACTAGCGCCGGGGAGCTGTTTTTT
TRBJ2-5,TRBD2,NA,TRBV6-5,CASSRRAGAQETQYF,TGTGCCAGCAGCCGGAGGGCGGGAGCTCAAGAGACCCAGTACTTC
TRBJ1-5,TRBD1,NA,TRBV18,CASSPLGQGIDQPQHF,TGTGCCAGCTCACCACTAGGACAGGGTATTGATCAGCCCCAGCATTTT
TRBJ2-7,TRBD2,few,TRBV11-2,CASSLGTSGSVLEQYF,TGTGCCAGCAGCTTAGGGACTAGCGGGAGTGTCCTCGAGCAGTACTTC
TRBJ2-3,TRBD1,once,TRBV28,CASRAPGGANTQYF,TGTGCCAGCAGGGCCCCAGGGGGCGCAAATACGCAGTATTTT
TRBJ1-5,NA,NA,TRBV20-1,CSARKGQPQHF,TGCAGTGCTCGTAAGGGGCAGCCCCAGCATTTT
TRBJ2-5,TRBD1,NA,TRBV19,CASKGQGSLETQYF,TGTGCCAGTAAGGGACAGGGGAGTTTGGAGACCCAGTACTTC
TRBJ1-3,TRBD1,few,TRBV7-9,CASSQGDREGDTIYF,TGTGCCAGCAGCCAGGGGGACAGGGAAGGAGACACCATATATTTT
TRBJ2-3,NA,once,TRBV5-1,CASSRGTGYTDTQYF,TGCGCCAGCAGCCGAGGCACAGGGTACACAGATACGCAGTATTTT
TRBJ2-7,NA,NA,TRBV29-1,CSVGSLYEQYF,TGCAGCGTGGGGAGTCTCTACGAGCAGTACTTC
TRBJ2-3,TRBD1,NA,TRBV7-7,CASSITGQLTDTQYF,TGTGCTAGCAGCATAACGGGACAGCTCACAGATACGCAGTATTTT
TRBJ2-2,TRBD1,NA,TRBV7-2,CASSLRGQGPLNTGELFF,TGTGCCAGCAGCTTAAGGGGACAGGGGCCCCTAAACACCGGGGAGCTGTTTTTT
TRBJ2-7,NA,NA,TRBV9,CASSVGPGESYEQYF,TGTGCCAGCAGCGTAGGTCCGGGGGAGTCCTACGAGCAGTACTTC
TRBJ1-5,TRBD1,NA,TRBV28,CASSSTGGVQPQHF,TGTGCCAGCAGTTCAACAGGGGGCGTACAGCCCCAGCATTTT
TRBJ1-2,NA,NA,TRBV5-8,CASSLRQGSAYGYTF,TGTGCCAGCAGCTTGCGTCAGGGGTCGGCCTATGGCTACACCTTC
TRBJ2-1,NA,few,TRBV6-4,CASTPSSDGSNEQFF,TGTGCCAGCACCCCCTCGAGCGATGGGTCCAATGAGCAGTTCTTC
TRBJ1-4,NA,NA,TRBV2,CASSEDRRTNEKLFF,TGTGCCAGCAGCGAGGACAGACGAACTAATGAAAAACTGTTTTTT
TRBJ2-1,NA,NA,TRBV14,CASSQGGRSWYNEQFF,TGTGCCAGCAGCCAAGGGGGCAGGAGTTGGTACAATGAGCAGTTCTTC
TRBJ2-1,TRBD2,NA,TRBV5-1,CASSRGTSGRGYNEQFF,TGCGCCAGCAGCAGGGGGACTAGCGGGAGGGGGTACAATGAGCAGTTCTTC
TRBJ1-1,NA,NA,TRBV4-1,CASSQDEFGNTEAFF,TGCGCCAGCAGCCAAGATGAATTCGGGAACACTGAAGCTTTCTTT
TRBJ2-7,TRBD2,NA,TRBV4-1,CASSLRLGLAGDEQYF,TGTGCCAGCAGCCTGCGATTGGGACTAGCGGGAGACGAGCAGTACTTC
TRBJ1-5,NA,NA,TRBV27,CASSLSLQQPQHF,TGTGCCAGCAGTTTATCATTGCAGCAGCCCCAGCATTTT
TRBJ2-7,TRBD1,NA,TRBV9,CASSRTGVAYEQYF,TGTGCCAGCAGCAGAACAGGGGTGGCCTACGAGCAGTACTTC
TRBJ1-2,NA,NA,TRBV10-2,CASTIQGGYGYTF,TGCGCCAGCACCATCCAGGGAGGCTATGGCTACACCTTC
TRBJ1-5,NA,NA,TRBV10-3,CAISEAIDQPQHF,TGTGCCATCAGTGAGGCCATAGATCAGCCCCAGCATTTT
TRBJ2-7,TRBD1,NA,TRBV7-9,CASSLAAGGAYEQYF,TGTGCCAGCAGCTTAGCGGCAGGGGGCGCCTACGAGCAGTACTTC